This T cell receptor beta chain appears in the sequencing data of a study of blood T cell repertoires in COVID-19. Produced via immunoSEQ multiplex PCR; TCRdb's table is partial and in-frame only. The data contain under 450,000 clones, around 87% of them singletons. The sequenced sample consisted of PBMCs or T cells enriched from blood (not recorded which). The TCR sequence derives from a man aged 25 to 45 who had recovered from COVID-19.

The DNA for the CDR3 is TGTGCCAGTAGTACGACAGGGGCGGGCTCTGGGGCCAACGTCCTGACTTTC. Its protein is CASSTTGAGSGANVLTF. The chain has TRBV19 and TRBJ2-6; 8 bases fit TRBD1. The CDR3 sequence is 17 residues long. Unmatched junction bases numbered 5, after V lost 4 bases and J lost 0 bases. From germline, CDR1 is LNHDA and CDR2 SQIVND (reference sequence). The complete variable domain, with remaining parts taken from reference TRBV19 and TRBJ2-6, reads DGGITQSPKYLFRKEGQNVTLSCEQNLNHDAMYWYRQDPGQGLRLIYYSQIVNDFQKGDIAEGYSVSREKKESFPLTVTSAQKNPTAFYLCASSTTGAGSGANVLTFGAGSRLTVL.